At least ten counts were recorded for the clone carrying this T cell receptor (beta chain). Its antigen is not identified. The sample is drawn from a study of T cells in Graves' hyperthyroidism and ophthalmopathy. Study results and limitations: Blood held most thyroid clonotypes expanded above 0.001 frequency.

Amplification yielded TCR beta CDR3 regions, with RNA transcripts as the source. During a first-round RT-PCR of the TCR CDR3, the HTBI primer set was used. MiXCR was run by TCRdb on the multiplex PCR reads, yielding one entry per CDR3 protein. The sample lists roughly 750,000 distinct CDR3 sequences, less than 20% occurring once. The CDR3 has 13 amino acids. Losses at the gene ends were 7 bases for V and 4 bases for J; bases not matched to a gene: 5. CDR1 is MNHEY, CDR2 SVGEGT, per germline. When ophthalmopathy did not progress within 18 months, Graves' hyperthyroidism was considered stable. Hyperthyroidism had been newly diagnosed in patients aged 18 to 65, and its duration was under 2 months. Every diagnosis used clinical symptoms, serum thyroxine and TRAb, thyroid ultrasound and orbital computed tomography.

The V and J genes are TRBV6-2 or TRBV6-3 and TRBJ2-3, with TRBD1 matching 7 bases. The sequence was obtained from a man younger than 35 with Graves' hyperthyroidism. The source material was blood. The CDR3 DNA reads as TGTGCCAGCACTTGGGACAGTCCAGATACGCAGTATTTT. Amino acid sequence: CASTWDSPDTQYF.